The source of this TCR beta chain is a study of chronic HIV infection and antiretroviral therapy. This clonotype showed up just a few times. The V gene lost 0 bases and the J gene lost 0 bases, with 21 bases spanning the gap. CDR3 length: 19 amino acids. Germline V gene sequence: CDR1 SGDLS, CDR2 YYNGEE. TCRdb ran MiXCR on the 5' RACE reads and lists one entry per CDR3 protein. This table holds tens of thousands of distinct CDR3 sequences, 7.5% to 9% found once. The TCR sequence derives from an adult who had HIV and had not received antiretroviral therapy, or was an uninfected healthy control (not recorded which). Source material: peripheral blood. The chain recombines TRBV9 with TRBJ2-5; D possibly corresponds to TRBD1 (5 bases). The CDR3 sequence is CASSVGLSLREGDQETQYF. CDR3 in DNA: TGTGCCAGCAGCGTAGGCCTGTCCCTTAGGGAAGGGGACCAAGAGACCCAGTACTTC.